This T cell receptor (beta chain) was obtained from a study of regulatory T cells in long-lasting Graves disease. This clonotype was counted many times. Combining iRepertoire HTBI primers with Arm-PCR of CDR3 regions, the authors built TCR beta libraries. One entry per CDR3 protein results from TCRdb running MiXCR on the multiplex PCR reads. This sample has 500,000 or so distinct CDR3 sequences, with less than 15% found just once. Noted time point: newly diagnosed GD, antithyroid drugs for less than 3 months. RNA from PBMCs was the source of the TCR library. The ends were cut back, 2 bases at V and 4 bases at J, with 24 bases in the middle. The CDR3 has 19 amino acids. Germline CDR1 is MDHEN and CDR2 is SYDVKM. These same records also appear under a second study, on T cells in Graves' hyperthyroidism and ophthalmopathy.

This material consisted of peripheral blood mononuclear cells (PBMCs), taken at new diagnosis, from a patient treated with antithyroid drugs. The source of this sequence is a woman aged 50 to 60 with Graves disease. The chain has TRBV28 and TRBJ2-1; D might be TRBD2 (5 bases). CDR3 nucleotides: TGTGCCAGCAGTTTAGACCCTGCTCGAGGGCTAACACTATACAATGAGCAGTTCTTC. As protein: CASSLDPARGLTLYNEQFF.